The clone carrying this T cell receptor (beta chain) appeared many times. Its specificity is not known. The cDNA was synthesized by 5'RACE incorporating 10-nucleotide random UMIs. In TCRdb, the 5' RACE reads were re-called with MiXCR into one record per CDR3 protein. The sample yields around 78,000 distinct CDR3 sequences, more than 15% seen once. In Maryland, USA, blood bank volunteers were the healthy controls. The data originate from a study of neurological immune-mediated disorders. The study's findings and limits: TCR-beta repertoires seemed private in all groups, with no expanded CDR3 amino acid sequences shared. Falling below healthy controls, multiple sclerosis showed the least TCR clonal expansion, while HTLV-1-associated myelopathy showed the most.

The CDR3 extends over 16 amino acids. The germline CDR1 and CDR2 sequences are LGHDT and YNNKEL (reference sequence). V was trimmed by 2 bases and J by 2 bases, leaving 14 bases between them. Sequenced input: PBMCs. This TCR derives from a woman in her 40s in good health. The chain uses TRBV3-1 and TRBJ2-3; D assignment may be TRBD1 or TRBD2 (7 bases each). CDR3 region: CASSQQGGLYTDTQYF. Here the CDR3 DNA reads TGTGCCAGCAGCCAACAGGGGGGACTATACACAGATACGCAGTATTTT.